Below, one T cell receptor beta chain is given with its context. Which antigen it targets is not known. Base qualities are not at hand, and no much larger clone is one base apart. The data were taken from a study of blood T cell repertoires in COVID-19 (TCRdb year 2020). Notes on the research overall: Samples from collaborators originated in the United States, Italy and Spain and spanned both the acute and convalescent phases of COVID-19. The repertoires were released in a freely available public database meant as a resource for research on the immune response to SARS-CoV-2. A de-identified subject ID, COVID-19 status, age in years and sex were almost always included in the sample metadata. Subjects who had been exposed to COVID-19, were actively infected with it, or had recovered from it provided the deeply sampled blood TCRbeta repertoires that made up the dataset. The material from the prospective study consisted of cDNA or gDNA derived from T cells, B-cell-depleted T cells, or PBMCs. HLA class I and class II types, where available, came from metadata supplied by the sample provider rather than from assay-based typing. Samples were obtained from the ongoing ImmuneRACE study (first 160 participants) and from some 1,300 subjects provided by 6 global collaborators. Beyond this particular receptor, the publication reports: Clinical and demographic metadata were provided uncurated, with the amount varying by source and participant.

TCRbeta CDR3 regions were amplified from genomic DNA by means of the immunoSEQ Assay, a bias-controlled multiplex PCR. From the authors' description of their analysis: Within the assay, amplification of reference gene primers was used to estimate how many nucleated cells each sample contained. To quantify the absolute abundance of each unique TCRbeta CDR3 rearrangement, sequence reads were collapsed and filtered. Productive Simpson clonality was computed per sample as the square root of Simpson's diversity index over productive rearrangements. TCRdb holds this immuneACCESS table with in-frame rearrangements only. Some clones are missing; in checked studies, unresolved V genes explain under half, and the rest has no known cause. For V, J and clone size, that table is used; D and trimming come from the DNA. The sample has some 380,000 clones on record, about 90% of them singletons. The ten largest make up around 7% of the sample.

Collaborating institutions collected whole blood in K2EDTA tubes following their own protocols. Collaborator samples were shipped for TCRbeta analysis as frozen whole blood, isolated PBMCs, or DNA extracted from either sample type. Source material: peripheral blood. The TCR sequence derives from a man aged 18 to 30 with active or convalescent COVID-19.

The CDR3 in this case is CASSLAIQSYEQYF. Here is the DNA: TGTGCCAGCAGCTTAGCCATACAATCCTACGAGCAGTACTTC. The sequence is built from TRBV7-9 and TRBJ2-7, with the D gene uncertain. V is shortened by 0 bases, J by 1 base, and the region joining them spans 7 bases. The germline V gene (reference sequence) gives CDR1 as SEHNR and CDR2 as FQNEAQ. The CDR3, from cysteine to phenylalanine, totals 14 residues. Only the CDR3 portion is preserved as DNA: 42 bases, with reading frame beginning at the first base.